This TCR beta chain comes out of a study of T cell responses to AZD1222 COVID-19 vaccine. General study points: Females outnumbered males among donors, who were mostly white British; clonal diversity was possibly underestimated. Just 5 to 7 AZD1222 recipients were seropositive at baseline. Two AZD1222 doses significantly raised spike-specific TCR breadth and depth over controls.

Per germline, CDR1 MDHEN and CDR2 SYDVKM. The CDR3 contains 16 residues. V dropped 0 bases and J dropped 1 base, with 9 bases sitting between them. In its sample, this clone was seen once. The antigen is not known. Produced via immunoSEQ multiplex PCR; TCRdb's table is partial and in-frame only. This repertoire shows more than 85,000 clones, approximately 84% found once; its top ten account for 11% to 15%. Material: peripheral blood, obtained 28 days after the second AZD1222 dose. This chain connects TRBV28 to TRBJ1-4; D is uncertain. The sequence derives from an adult who received the AZD1222 COVID-19 vaccine. The CDR3, as DNA: TGTGCCAGCAGTTTATGGGGAGCCGGAACTAATGAAAAACTGTTTTTT. Translated: CASSLWGAGTNEKLFF.